Each of the 10 T cell receptor beta chains below was sequenced from the same sample in a study of blood T cell repertoires in COVID-19. Data came from immunoSEQ multiplex PCR; TCRdb stores just in-frame clones and leaves some out. Found here are about 310,000 clones, roughly 84% of them singletons; the top ten hold 1%. Source material: peripheral blood. These receptors were collected from a man aged 50 or older with active or convalescent COVID-19.

The genes are TRBV6-5 and TRBJ1-2, with D hard to call. The germline V gene encodes CDR1 MNHEY and CDR2 SVGAGI. With 5 bases removed from V and 1 base from J, the gap between germline ends came to 11 bases. The CDR3 runs 14 residues. CDR3 in amino acids: CASSRPGLNYGYTF. The CDR3 nucleotides read TGTGCCAGCAGTCGGCCCGGACTTAACTATGGCTACACCTTC.

This chain links TRBV7-8 with TRBJ2-3; a weak D match, TRBD2 (7 bases). CDR3 length: 16 amino acids. Trimming cost V 5 bases and J 2 bases, with 17 bases left between them. Germline CDR1 SGHVS, CDR2 FQNEAQ. The DNA of the CDR3 is TGTGCCAGCAGCCGAGGACGGGGGGCCTTCACAGATACGCAGTATTTT. The encoded protein is CASSRGRGAFTDTQYF. Complete variable domain (other parts from reference TRBV7-8 and TRBJ2-3): GAGVSQSPRYKVAKRGQDVALRCDPISGHVSLFWYQQALGQGPEFLTYFQNEAQLDKSGLPSDRFFAERPEGSVSTLKIQRTQQEDSAVYLCASSRGRGAFTDTQYFGPGTRLTVL.

This chain joins TRBV5-4 and TRBJ2-2, with 8 bases lining up with TRBD2. Germline CDR1 SGHNT, CDR2 YYREEE (reference sequence). The CDR3 sequence is 15 residues long. The V and J ends lost 6 bases and 5 bases, in that order; junction bases with no gene match: 9. Here the CDR3 reads CASKPFGGGTGELFF. CDR3 coding DNA: TGTGCCAGCAAACCCTTCGGCGGGGGGACCGGGGAGCTGTTTTTT.

The V gene is TRBV19, the J gene TRBJ1-2; TRBD1 matches 9 bases. J was trimmed by 3 bases and V by 5 bases; bases with no gene match: 7. CDR3 size: 15 residues. From germline, CDR1 is LNHDA and CDR2 SQIVND (reference sequence). In DNA form, the CDR3 reads TGTGCCAGTAGTCCTTGGACAGGGGTCGACTATGGCTACACCTTC. Its translation is CASSPWTGVDYGYTF.

This clone was counted a few times. The chain employs TRBV2 and TRBJ2-5; possibly TRBD2 for D (5 bases). CDR1 SNHLY and CDR2 FYNNEI come from the germline V gene. CDR3 length equals 12 residues. With 7 bases removed from V and 0 bases from J, the gap between germline ends came to 6 bases. CDR3 bases: TGTGCCAGCACAGCGGACCAAGAGACCCAGTACTTC. This encodes CASTADQETQYF.

The genes are TRBV9 and TRBJ2-3; TRBD1 is a possible D gene (6 bases). The CDR3 length is 15 residues. Deletions cut 4 bases from V and 6 bases from J, with 18 bases between. Per the germline V gene, CDR1 is SGDLS and CDR2 is YYNGEE. CDR3 loop: CASSKLPPGEDTQYF. The CDR3 DNA reads as TGTGCCAGCAGCAAATTGCCCCCAGGGGAGGATACGCAGTATTTT. Full variable domain (missing parts from reference TRBV9 and TRBJ2-3): DSGVTQTPKHLITATGQRVTLRCSPRSGDLSVYWYQQSLDQGLQFLIQYYNGEERAKGNILERFSAQQFPDLHSELNLSSLELGDSALYFCASSKLPPGEDTQYFGPGTRLTVL.

The CDR3 here is CASGRDAYEQYF. CDR3 coding DNA: TGTGCCAGCGGGCGGGACGCCTACGAGCAGTACTTC. The chain links TRBV2 to TRBJ2-7; TRBD2 is a possible D gene (6 bases). The CDR3 has 12 residues. Deletions cut 8 bases from V and 2 bases from J, with 10 bases between. The germline CDR1 and CDR2 sequences are SNHLY and FYNNEI.

This chain links TRBV5-1 with TRBJ2-1; 11 positions agree with TRBD1. This CDR3 is 15 amino acids long. The ends lost 3 bases at V and 2 bases at J; junction bases unmatched: 1. Germline CDR1 reads SGHRS; CDR2 reads YFSETQ. The DNA of the CDR3 is TGCGCCAGCAGCTCGGGACAGGGGGCCTACAATGAGCAGTTCTTC. Its protein is CASSSGQGAYNEQFF. The complete variable domain, with remaining parts taken from reference TRBV5-1 and TRBJ2-1, reads KAGVTQTPRYLIKTRGQQVTLSCSPISGHRSVSWYQQTPGQGLQFLFEYFSETQRNKGNFPGRFSGRQFSNSRSEMNVSTLELGDSALYLCASSSGQGAYNEQFFGPGTRLTVL.

This clone occurred a few times. CDR3 sequence (DNA): TGTGCCACCAGACGTGGGCCTCAAGAGACCCAGTACTTC. Amino acids: CATRRGPQETQYF. The V and J genes are TRBV15 and TRBJ2-5; D gene uncertain. The V and J ends lost 6 bases and 2 bases respectively, with 10 bases between them. CDR1 is LNHNV and CDR2 is YYDKDF in the germline V gene (reference sequence). The CDR3 is 13 amino acids.

V gene TRBV6-1 combines with J gene TRBJ1-3, with a possible D match to TRBD1 (6 bases). Germline assignment: CDR1 MNHNS and CDR2 SASEGT. Trimming cost V 6 bases and J 0 bases, with 12 bases left between them. This CDR3 region has 15 residues. In DNA, the CDR3 is TGTGCCAGCAGACCACAGGGATTCTCTGGAAACACCATATATTTT. It specifies CASRPQGFSGNTIYF.